The 27 T cell receptor beta chains given below trace back to one sample, sequenced in a study of blood T cell repertoires in COVID-19. TCRdb keeps only in-frame clones here, not all; method: immunoSEQ multiplex PCR. The repertoire holds 95,000 to 150,000 clones, with 75% to 90% as singletons. The sample consisted of peripheral blood. The receptor source for this set is a man between 35 and 55 years old with acute or convalescent COVID-19.

DNA of the CDR3: TGCGCCAGCAAAGCGGGCCAACTCTCCTACGAGCAGTACTTC. Translating it yields CASKAGQLSYEQYF. The chain carries TRBV5-1 and TRBJ2-7, with D maybe TRBD2 (6 bases). CDR1 and CDR2 from the germline V gene are SGHRS and YFSETQ. This CDR3 spans 14 amino acids. The V and J ends lost 6 bases and 0 bases respectively, with 13 bases between them.

This clone appeared a single time. V gene TRBV30 combines with J gene TRBJ1-1, with TRBD1 matching 7 bases. Germline V gives CDR1 GTSNPN, CDR2 SVGIG (reference sequence). The CDR3 loop spans 13 amino acids. V shed 7 bases and J 1 base; nucleotides not matched to a gene: 6. CDR3 region: CALTGARNTEAFF. The CDR3 nucleotides are TGTGCCTTAACAGGGGCGAGGAACACTGAAGCTTTCTTT.

The genes are TRBV30 and TRBJ2-3; D uncertain. CDR1 is GTSNPN and CDR2 is SVGIG in the germline V gene (reference sequence). This CDR3 is 12 amino acids long. With 6 bases removed from V and 1 base from J, the gap between germline ends came to 8 bases. CDR3 DNA sequence: TGTGCCTGCGGCGGAGGCACAGATACGCAGTATTTT. Translating it yields CACGGGTDTQYF.

This clone has only one observation. The V call is TRBV7-9, the J call TRBJ2-7; 7 nucleotides align to TRBD2. This CDR3 has 14 amino acids. V lost 0 bases and J lost 5; bases outside the gene matches: 4. From germline, CDR1 is SEHNR and CDR2 FQNEAQ (reference sequence). CDR3 residues: CASSLAGGPNEQYF. The CDR3, as DNA: TGTGCCAGCAGCTTAGCGGGAGGGCCAAACGAGCAGTACTTC.

This clone occurred once. This chain links TRBV12-3 or TRBV12-4 with TRBJ1-2; TRBD1 matches at 8 bases. CDR3 length: 13 amino acids. The V gene end was trimmed by 5 bases and the J gene end by 5 bases; junction bases not matched to a gene: 4. This chain's CDR3 is CASSQDREYGYTF. CDR3 in DNA: TGTGCCAGCAGTCAGGACAGGGAGTATGGCTACACCTTC.

This clone has just one count. The chain uses TRBV5-4 and TRBJ1-6; the D is unclear. The germline gives CDR1 SGHNT, CDR2 YYREEE (reference sequence). The CDR3 contains 13 residues. Trimming stripped 4 bases from V and 5 bases from J, with 7 bases between. Here the CDR3 DNA reads TGTGCCAGCAGCCAAAATGATAATTCACCCCTCCACTTT. Its translation is CASSQNDNSPLHF.

The chain joins TRBV12-5 to TRBJ2-1; tentatively, D is TRBD1 (5 bases). Germline-derived CDR1 and CDR2 are LGHNT and FRNRAP. This CDR3 is built from 15 residues. The V end was cut by 0 bases, the J end by 5 bases, with 11 bases between. CDR3 in amino acids: CASGLVRQYHNEQFF. For the CDR3, the DNA is TGTGCTAGTGGTTTGGTACGACAGTACCACAATGAGCAGTTCTTC. The variable domain in full, with the rest retrieved from reference TRBV12-5 and TRBJ2-1, is DARVTQTPRHKVTEMGQEVTMRCQPILGHNTVFWYRQTMMQGLELLAYFRNRAPLDDSGMPKDRFSAEMPDATLATLKIQPSEPRDSAVYFCASGLVRQYHNEQFFGPGTRLTVL.

The chain employs TRBV6-2 or TRBV6-3 and TRBJ2-3, with D possibly matching TRBD2 (8 bases). The CDR3 sequence is 16 residues long. Trimming took off 5 bases at V and 6 bases at J, with 21 bases between the two ends. Germline lookup yields CDR1 MNHEY and CDR2 SVGEGT. This CDR3 reads CASSRGLAGGRDTQYF. For the CDR3, the DNA is TGTGCCAGCAGTAGGGGGCTAGCGGGTGGACGGGATACGCAGTATTTT.

This clone was seen a single time. The chain combines TRBV29-1 with TRBJ2-3, with TRBD2 matching over 8 bases. The trim removed 6 bases at V and 1 base at J, leaving 3 bases unmatched. The length of the CDR3 is 13 residues. Germline V gene lookup returns CDR1 SQVTM and CDR2 ANQGSEA. The CDR3 nucleotides are TGCAGCGTCCCGACTAGCGGCACAGATACGCAGTATTTT. This encodes CSVPTSGTDTQYF.

This clone was found a few times. This chain joins TRBV19 and TRBJ2-7; TRBD2 matches 7 bases. This CDR3 comprises 16 residues. V trimming: 1 base; J trimming: 2 bases; junction bases outside the gene matches: 8. Germline V gene lookup returns CDR1 LNHDA and CDR2 SQIVND (reference sequence). Here the CDR3 reads CASSIAGLAATYEQYF. DNA of the CDR3: TGTGCCAGTAGTATAGCCGGTCTAGCGGCAACCTACGAGCAGTACTTC.

This rearrangement joins TRBV6-5 to TRBJ1-2; no definite D call. The length of the CDR3 is 13 residues. Germline CDR1 reads MNHEY; CDR2 reads SVGAGI. V was clipped by 5 bases and J by 1 base, with 8 bases between them. Here the CDR3 reads CASSTGDNYGYTF. Here the CDR3 DNA reads TGTGCCAGCAGTACCGGGGATAACTATGGCTACACCTTC.

J is TRBJ2-1 and V is TRBV4-1, with unresolved D. There are 13 residues in the CDR3. Between the trimmed V and J ends, which lost 1 base and 6 bases, there was a span of 7 bases. CDR1 is MGHRA and CDR2 is YSYEKL in the germline V gene. The CDR3 bases are TGCGCCAGCAGCCAAGGGCCTGGCAATGAGCAGTTCTTC. Its translation is CASSQGPGNEQFF.

J is TRBJ1-3 and V is TRBV27, with D hard to call. Germline V lookup: CDR1 MNHEY, CDR2 SMNVEV (reference sequence). The CDR3 covers 14 residues. Deletions cut 8 bases from V and 4 bases from J, with 15 bases between. The DNA for the CDR3 is TGTGCCAGCTCTAGAGGGAATCGGGGAAACACCATATATTTT. This encodes CASSRGNRGNTIYF.

The chain recombines TRBV30 with TRBJ1-1; possibly TRBD1 for D (5 bases). The germline V gene has CDR1 GTSNPN and CDR2 SVGIG (reference sequence). Trimming left V 4 bases short and J 5 bases short, with 8 bases between. The CDR3 runs to 11 residues. The CDR3 region has the DNA TGTGCCTGGAACCGGGGGACTGAAGCTTTCTTT. Its protein product is CAWNRGTEAFF.

The chain combines TRBV7-3 with TRBJ1-2, with TRBD1 matching over 7 bases. This CDR3 has 15 amino acids. V was pared by 3 bases and J by 4 bases, with 8 bases of the junction left unmatched. Per the germline V gene, CDR1 is SGHTA and CDR2 is FQGTGA. CDR3 loop: CASSFRDRLIYGYTF. CDR3 DNA: TGTGCCAGCAGCTTTAGGGACAGATTAATCTATGGCTACACCTTC.

V is TRBV12-3 or TRBV12-4 and J is TRBJ2-7; possibly TRBD1 for D (5 bases). V shed 1 base and J shed 12 bases, with 10 bases lying between them. The CDR3 consists of 11 residues. In DNA form, the CDR3 reads TGTGCCAGCAGTTTAGGACAGAACCTGTACTTC. This gives the protein CASSLGQNLYF.

This chain joins TRBV10-3 and TRBJ2-2, with D possibly TRBD1 on 6 matching bases. The germline gives CDR1 ENHRY, CDR2 SYGVKD. V lost 10 bases and J 0 bases, leaving 18 bases between the germline ends. The CDR3 runs to 16 residues. CDR3 coding DNA: TGTGCCAGTGCTACGGTGGGACACACGAACACCGGGGAGCTGTTTTTT. Its translation: CASATVGHTNTGELFF.

V is TRBV9 and J is TRBJ2-2, with 14 bases lining up with TRBD2. Germline CDR1 and CDR2: SGDLS and YYNGEE. The CDR3 is 17 residues long. With V trimmed by 3 bases and J by 4 bases, 5 bases remained unmatched. This CDR3 reads CASSATSGGAITGELFF. CDR3 DNA: TGTGCCAGCAGCGCGACTAGCGGGGGGGCCATCACCGGGGAGCTGTTTTTT.

This clone was counted a few times. The CDR3: CASSLDGTANYGYTF. The CDR3 nucleotides read TGTGCCAGCAGCTTAGACGGGACAGCCAACTATGGCTACACCTTC. V gene TRBV7-8 combines with J gene TRBJ1-2; 7 nucleotides match TRBD1. V shed 1 base, J shed 2 bases, and the junction held 4 bases outside the gene matches. The CDR3 totals 15 residues. CDR1 is SGHVS, CDR2 FQNEAQ, per germline.

The chain has TRBV6-2 or TRBV6-3 and TRBJ2-3; a possible D gene is TRBD2 (6 bases). This CDR3 has 16 residues. The V and J ends lost 6 bases and 3 bases respectively, with 19 bases between them. CDR1 and CDR2 (germline): MNHEY, SVGEGT. The CDR3 spells CASSLSYHSGTDTQYF. The CDR3, as DNA: TGTGCCAGCAGCCTATCCTACCATAGCGGAACAGATACGCAGTATTTT.

The chain joins TRBV5-1 to TRBJ2-1, with TRBD2 identical over 9 bases. The germline gives CDR1 SGHRS, CDR2 YFSETQ. The CDR3 sequence is 14 residues long. The V gene end was trimmed by 4 bases and the J gene end by 5 bases; junction bases not matched to a gene: 4. The CDR3 nucleotides read TGCGCCAGCAGCCCTCGACTAGCGGACAATGAGCAGTTCTTC. Amino acids: CASSPRLADNEQFF.

The chain is built from TRBV6-6 and TRBJ2-3, with D possibly matching TRBD2 (6 bases). The V end was cut by 0 bases, the J end by 5 bases, with 15 bases between. The CDR3 contains 16 residues. CDR1 is MNHNY, CDR2 SVGAGI, per germline (reference sequence). The CDR3 bases are TGTGCCAGCAGTTACTCGAGCGGGCGCGGAGGAGATACGCAGTATTTT. It yields the protein CASSYSSGRGGDTQYF.

The rearrangement uses TRBV6-5 and TRBJ1-1, with D tentatively TRBD1 (5 bases). CDR3 size: 14 residues. Germline V gene sequence: CDR1 MNHEY, CDR2 SVGAGI. Trimming took 8 bases from V and 5 from J, leaving 18 bases between them. CDR3 DNA: TGTGCCAGCTATCCTCGGGGGGAGGGTACTGAAGCTTTCTTT. Protein product: CASYPRGEGTEAFF.

V gene TRBV2 combines with J gene TRBJ2-2; weak D call: TRBD2 (5 bases). The germline V gene has CDR1 SNHLY and CDR2 FYNNEI. V was trimmed by 2 bases and J by 3 bases, leaving 13 bases between them. This CDR3 has 16 amino acids. The CDR3 reads CASSERRVWDTGELFF. The CDR3 nucleotides are TGTGCCAGCAGTGAAAGGCGGGTCTGGGACACCGGGGAGCTGTTTTTT. Full variable domain (outside the CDR3, taken from reference TRBV2 and TRBJ2-2): EPEVTQTPSHQVTQMGQEVILRCVPISNHLYFYWYRQILGQKVEFLVSFYNNEISEKSEIFDDQFSVERPDGSNFTLKIRSTKLEDSAMYFCASSERRVWDTGELFFGEGSRLTVL.

The CDR3 DNA follows: TGTGCCAGCAGCCGAGGACAGGCGAACACTGAAGCTTTCTTT. The encoded protein is CASSRGQANTEAFF. The V gene is TRBV5-5, the J gene TRBJ1-1, with 7 positions matching TRBD1. This CDR3 comprises 14 residues. The ends lost 4 bases at V and 1 base at J; junction bases unmatched: 4. Germline V lookup: CDR1 SGHKS, CDR2 YYEKEE (reference sequence).

The chain carries TRBV3-1 (or the pseudogene TRBV3-2) and TRBJ1-1, with D uncertain. This CDR3 comprises 13 residues. Trimming left V 7 bases short and J 7 bases short, with 16 bases between. Germline lookup yields CDR1 LGHDT and CDR2 YNNKEL (reference sequence). The CDR3 region is CASNFNNRGEAFF. The DNA for the CDR3 is TGTGCCAGCAATTTTAACAATCGGGGTGAAGCTTTCTTT.

The rearrangement uses TRBV7-3 and TRBJ1-1; D not resolved. The CDR3 is made up of 15 amino acids. CDR1 and CDR2 (germline): SGHTA, FQGTGA. Trimming took off 1 base at V and 2 bases at J, with 11 bases between the two ends. This CDR3 is CASSLRLGENTEAFF. DNA of the CDR3: TGTGCCAGCAGCTTAAGGTTAGGAGAAAACACTGAAGCTTTCTTT.